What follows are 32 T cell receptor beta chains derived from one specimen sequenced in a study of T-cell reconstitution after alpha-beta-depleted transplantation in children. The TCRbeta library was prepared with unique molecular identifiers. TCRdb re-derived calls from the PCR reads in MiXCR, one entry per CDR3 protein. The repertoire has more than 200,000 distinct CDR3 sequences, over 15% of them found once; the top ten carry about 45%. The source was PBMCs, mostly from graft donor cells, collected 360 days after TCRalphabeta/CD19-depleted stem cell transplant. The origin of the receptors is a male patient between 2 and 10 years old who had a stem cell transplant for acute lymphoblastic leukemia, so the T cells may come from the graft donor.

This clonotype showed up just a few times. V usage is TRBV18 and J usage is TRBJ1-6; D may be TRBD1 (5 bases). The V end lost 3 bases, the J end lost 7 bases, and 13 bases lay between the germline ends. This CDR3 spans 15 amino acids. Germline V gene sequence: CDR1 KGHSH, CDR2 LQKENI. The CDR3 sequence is CASSPDPGRNSPLHF. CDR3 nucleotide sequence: TGTGCCAGCTCACCCGACCCAGGGAGGAATTCACCCCTCCACTTT.

The CDR3 coding sequence is TGTGCCAGCGTTAGGGGTAAGGGCTCCTACAATGAGCAGTTCTTC. Its translation is CASVRGKGSYNEQFF. The chain is built from TRBV9 and TRBJ2-1; possibly TRBD1 for D (5 bases). V shed 7 bases and J shed 0 bases, with 14 bases lying between them. The germline CDR1 and CDR2 sequences are SGDLS and YYNGEE. The CDR3 covers 15 residues.

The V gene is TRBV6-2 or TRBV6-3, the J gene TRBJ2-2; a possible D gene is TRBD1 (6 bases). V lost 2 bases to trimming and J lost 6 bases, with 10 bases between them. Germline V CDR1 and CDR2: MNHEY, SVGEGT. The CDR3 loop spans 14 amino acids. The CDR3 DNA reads TGTGCCAGCAGTTACGGTACAGGGCCCGGGGAGCTGTTTTTT. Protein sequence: CASSYGTGPGELFF.

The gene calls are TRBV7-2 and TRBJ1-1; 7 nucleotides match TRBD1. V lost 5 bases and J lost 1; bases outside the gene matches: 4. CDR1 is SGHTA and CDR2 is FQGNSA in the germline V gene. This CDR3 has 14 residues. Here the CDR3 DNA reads TGTGCCAGCAGCCGTGAGGGGGCGAACACTGAAGCTTTCTTT. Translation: CASSREGANTEAFF. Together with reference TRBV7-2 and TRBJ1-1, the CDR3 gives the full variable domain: GAGVSQSPSNKVTEKGKDVELRCDPISGHTALYWYRQSLGQGLEFLIYFQGNSAPDKSGLPSDRFSAERTGGSVSTLTIQRTQQEDSAVYLCASSREGANTEAFFGQGTRLTVV.

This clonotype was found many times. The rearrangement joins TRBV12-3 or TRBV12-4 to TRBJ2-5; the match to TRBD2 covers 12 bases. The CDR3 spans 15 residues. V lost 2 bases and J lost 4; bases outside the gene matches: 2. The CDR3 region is CASSLTGLAGETQYF. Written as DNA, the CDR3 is TGTGCCAGCAGTTTAACGGGACTAGCGGGAGAGACCCAGTACTTC.

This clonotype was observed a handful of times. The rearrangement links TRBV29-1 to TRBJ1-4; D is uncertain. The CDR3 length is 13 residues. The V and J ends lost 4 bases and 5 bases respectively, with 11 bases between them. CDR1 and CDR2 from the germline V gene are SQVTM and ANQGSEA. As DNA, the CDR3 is TGCAGCGTTGCCCGGACCCCAAATGAAAAACTGTTTTTT. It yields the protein CSVARTPNEKLFF.

CDR3 nucleotides: TGCGCCAGCAGCCCGGGACAGGGGTTCACTGAAGCTTTCTTT. It codes for CASSPGQGFTEAFF. The J gene is TRBJ1-1, the V gene TRBV5-1; 10 nucleotides match TRBD1. Germline-derived CDR1 and CDR2 are SGHRS and YFSETQ. The V gene end was trimmed by 4 bases and the J gene end by 4 bases; junction bases not matched to a gene: 4. The length of the CDR3 is 14 residues.

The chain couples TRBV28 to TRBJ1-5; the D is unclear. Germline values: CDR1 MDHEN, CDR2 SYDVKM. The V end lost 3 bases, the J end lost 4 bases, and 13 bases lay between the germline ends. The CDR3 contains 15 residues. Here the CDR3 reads CASSFARNLNQPQHF. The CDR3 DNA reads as TGTGCCAGCAGTTTCGCCCGGAACCTGAATCAGCCCCAGCATTTT.

The CDR3 protein is CASSWTSGGASGANVLTF. Written as DNA, the CDR3 is TGTGCCAGCAGTTGGACTAGCGGGGGGGCCTCTGGGGCCAACGTCCTGACTTTC. The V call is TRBV2, the J call TRBJ2-6, with TRBD2 matching 15 bases. CDR3 length: 18 amino acids. With 5 bases clipped from V and 0 bases from J, the junction kept 2 bases outside the gene matches. From germline, CDR1 is SNHLY and CDR2 FYNNEI.

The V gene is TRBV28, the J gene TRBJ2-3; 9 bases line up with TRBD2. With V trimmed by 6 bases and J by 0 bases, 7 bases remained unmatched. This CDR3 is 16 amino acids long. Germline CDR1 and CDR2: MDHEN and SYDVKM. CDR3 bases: TGTGCCAGCAGCGCCAGTACTAGCGGGAGCACAGATACGCAGTATTTT. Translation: CASSASTSGSTDTQYF.

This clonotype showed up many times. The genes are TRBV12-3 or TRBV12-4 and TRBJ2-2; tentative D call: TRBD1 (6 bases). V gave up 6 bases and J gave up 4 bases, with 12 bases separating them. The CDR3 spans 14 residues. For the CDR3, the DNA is TGTGCCAGCAGGGCCGGGACAACCACCGGGGAGCTGTTTTTT. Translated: CASRAGTTTGELFF.

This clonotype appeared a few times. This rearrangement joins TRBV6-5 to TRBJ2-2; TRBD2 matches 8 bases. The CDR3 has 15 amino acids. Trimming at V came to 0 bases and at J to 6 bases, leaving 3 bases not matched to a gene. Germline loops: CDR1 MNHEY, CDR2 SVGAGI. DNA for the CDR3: TGTGCCAGCAGTTACTCGATCGGGGGGGCCGGGGAGCTGTTTTTT. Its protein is CASSYSIGGAGELFF.

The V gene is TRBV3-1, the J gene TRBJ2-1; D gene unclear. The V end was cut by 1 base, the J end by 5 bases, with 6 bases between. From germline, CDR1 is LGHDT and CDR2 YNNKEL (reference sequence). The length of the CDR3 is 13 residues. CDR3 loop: CASSQASDNEQFF. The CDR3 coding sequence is TGTGCCAGCAGCCAAGCATCCGACAATGAGCAGTTCTTC.

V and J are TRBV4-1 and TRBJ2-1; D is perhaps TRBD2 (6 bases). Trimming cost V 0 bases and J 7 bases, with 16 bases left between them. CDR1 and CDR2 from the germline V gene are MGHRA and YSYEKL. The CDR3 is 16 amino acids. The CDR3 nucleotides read TGCGCCAGCAGCCAAGACGAGGGTAGGGAGGATAATGAGCAGTTCTTC. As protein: CASSQDEGREDNEQFF.

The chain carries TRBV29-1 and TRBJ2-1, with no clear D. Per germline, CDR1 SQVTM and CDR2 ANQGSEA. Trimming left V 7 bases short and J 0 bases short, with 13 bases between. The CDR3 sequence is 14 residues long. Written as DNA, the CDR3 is TGCAGCGCTGTGGCCAGGTACTCCTACAATGAGCAGTTCTTC. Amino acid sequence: CSAVARYSYNEQFF.

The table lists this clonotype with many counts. DNA of the CDR3: TGTGCCAGCAGCTCCACCAGGACAATTGAGCAGTTCTTC. Translated: CASSSTRTIEQFF. V is TRBV11-2 and J is TRBJ2-1; a weak D match, TRBD1 (5 bases). V dropped 4 bases and J dropped 9 bases, with 13 bases sitting between them. CDR3 length: 13 residues. Germline V gives CDR1 SGHAT, CDR2 FQNNGV. The complete variable domain, with remaining parts taken from reference TRBV11-2 and TRBJ2-1, reads EAGVAQSPRYKIIEKRQSVAFWCNPISGHATLYWYQQILGQGPKLLIQFQNNGVVDDSQLPKDRFSAERLKGVDSTLKIQPAKLEDSAVYLCASSSTRTIEQFFGPGTRLTVL.

CDR3 DNA: TGTGCCAGCAGCTGGCAGGTTTACACTGAAGCTTTCTTT. Translating it yields CASSWQVYTEAFF. This chain connects TRBV7-9 to TRBJ1-1, with D unresolved. Germline lookup yields CDR1 SEHNR and CDR2 FQNEAQ (reference sequence). The V end lost 4 bases, the J end lost 3 bases, and 9 bases lay between the germline ends. The CDR3 spans 13 residues.

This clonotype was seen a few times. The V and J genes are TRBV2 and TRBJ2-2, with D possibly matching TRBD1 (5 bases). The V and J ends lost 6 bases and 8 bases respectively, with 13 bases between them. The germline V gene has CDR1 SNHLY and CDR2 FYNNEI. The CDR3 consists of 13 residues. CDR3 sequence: CASRAQGSGELFF. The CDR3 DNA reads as TGTGCCAGCAGAGCGCAGGGATCGGGGGAGCTGTTTTTT.

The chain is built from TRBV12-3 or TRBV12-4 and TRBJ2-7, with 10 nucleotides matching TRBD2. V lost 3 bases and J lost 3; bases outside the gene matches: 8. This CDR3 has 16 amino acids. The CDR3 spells CASSLGTSVRNYEQYF. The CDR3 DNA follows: TGTGCCAGCAGTTTGGGGACTAGCGTAAGAAACTACGAGCAGTACTTC.

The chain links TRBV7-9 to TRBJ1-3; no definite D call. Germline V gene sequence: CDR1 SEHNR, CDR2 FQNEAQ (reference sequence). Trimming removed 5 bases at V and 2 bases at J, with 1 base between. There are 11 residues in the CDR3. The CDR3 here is CASSAGNTIYF. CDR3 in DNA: TGTGCCAGCAGCGCTGGAAACACCATATATTTT.

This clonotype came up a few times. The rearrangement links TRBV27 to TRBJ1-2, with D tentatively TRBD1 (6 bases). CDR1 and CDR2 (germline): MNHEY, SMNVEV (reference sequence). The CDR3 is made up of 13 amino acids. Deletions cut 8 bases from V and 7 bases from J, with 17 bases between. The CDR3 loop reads CASWSGGAGGYTF. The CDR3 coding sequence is TGTGCCAGCTGGAGTGGGGGCGCGGGTGGCTACACCTTC.

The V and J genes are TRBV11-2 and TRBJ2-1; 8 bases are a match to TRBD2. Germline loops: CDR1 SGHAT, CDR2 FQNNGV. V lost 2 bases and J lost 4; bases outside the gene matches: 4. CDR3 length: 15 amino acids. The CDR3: CASSLFRGGYNEQFF. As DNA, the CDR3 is TGTGCCAGCAGCTTATTCCGGGGGGGATACAATGAGCAGTTCTTC.

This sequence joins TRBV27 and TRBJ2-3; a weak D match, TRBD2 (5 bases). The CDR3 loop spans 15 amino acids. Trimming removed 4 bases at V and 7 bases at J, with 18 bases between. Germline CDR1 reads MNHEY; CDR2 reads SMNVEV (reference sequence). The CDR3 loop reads CASSSFQAGSNTQYF. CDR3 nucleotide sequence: TGTGCCAGCAGTTCCTTCCAGGCGGGTTCTAATACGCAGTATTTT.

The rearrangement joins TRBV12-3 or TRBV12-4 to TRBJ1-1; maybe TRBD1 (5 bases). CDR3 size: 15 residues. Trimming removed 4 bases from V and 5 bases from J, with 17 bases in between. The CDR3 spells CASSSLLGKGTEAFF. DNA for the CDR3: TGTGCCAGCAGTTCCCTTCTTGGGAAGGGGACTGAAGCTTTCTTT.

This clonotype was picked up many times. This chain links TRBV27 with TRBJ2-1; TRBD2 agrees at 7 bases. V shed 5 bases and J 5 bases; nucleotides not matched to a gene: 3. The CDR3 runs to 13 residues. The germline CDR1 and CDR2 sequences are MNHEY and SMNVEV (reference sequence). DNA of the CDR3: TGTGCCAGCAGTCCGGGGAGGGACAATGAGCAGTTCTTC. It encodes CASSPGRDNEQFF.

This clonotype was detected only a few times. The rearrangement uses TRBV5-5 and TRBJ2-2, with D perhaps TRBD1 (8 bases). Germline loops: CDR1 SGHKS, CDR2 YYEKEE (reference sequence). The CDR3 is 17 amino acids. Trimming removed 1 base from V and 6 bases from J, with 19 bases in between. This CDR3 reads CASSLTGGAFLPGELFF. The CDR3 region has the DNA TGTGCCAGCAGCTTGACAGGGGGGGCCTTCCTTCCCGGGGAGCTGTTTTTT.

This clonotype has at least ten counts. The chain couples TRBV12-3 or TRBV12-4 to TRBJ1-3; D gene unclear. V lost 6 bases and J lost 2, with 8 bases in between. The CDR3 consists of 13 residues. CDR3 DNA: TGTGCCAGCAGGTCCTTAGCTGGAAACACCATATATTTT. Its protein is CASRSLAGNTIYF.

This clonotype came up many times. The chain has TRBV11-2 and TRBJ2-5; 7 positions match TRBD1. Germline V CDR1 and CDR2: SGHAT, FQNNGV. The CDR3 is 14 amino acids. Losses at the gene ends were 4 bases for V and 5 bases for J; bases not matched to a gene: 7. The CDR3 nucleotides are TGTGCCAGCAGCTCTCAGGGGGAGAGGGAGACCCAGTACTTC. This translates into CASSSQGERETQYF.

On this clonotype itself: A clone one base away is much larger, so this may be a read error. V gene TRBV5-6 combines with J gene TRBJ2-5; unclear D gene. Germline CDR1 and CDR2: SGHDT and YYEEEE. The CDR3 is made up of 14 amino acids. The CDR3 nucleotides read TGTGCCAGCAGCTTGGCCCCTCCCCAAGATACCCAGTACTTC. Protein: CASSLAPPQDTQYF.

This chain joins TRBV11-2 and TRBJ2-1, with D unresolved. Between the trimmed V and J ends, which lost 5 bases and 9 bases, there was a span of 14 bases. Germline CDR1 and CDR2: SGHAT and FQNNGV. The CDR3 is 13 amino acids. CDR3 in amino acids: CASSAYSEPEQFF. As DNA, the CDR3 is TGTGCCAGCAGCGCATACTCGGAACCTGAGCAGTTCTTC.

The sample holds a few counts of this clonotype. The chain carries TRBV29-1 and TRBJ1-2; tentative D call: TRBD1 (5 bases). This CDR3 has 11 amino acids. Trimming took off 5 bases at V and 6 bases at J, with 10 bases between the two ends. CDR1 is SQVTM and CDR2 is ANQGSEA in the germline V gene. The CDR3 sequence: CSVIRGDGYTF. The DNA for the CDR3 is TGCAGCGTTATTCGGGGGGATGGCTACACCTTC.

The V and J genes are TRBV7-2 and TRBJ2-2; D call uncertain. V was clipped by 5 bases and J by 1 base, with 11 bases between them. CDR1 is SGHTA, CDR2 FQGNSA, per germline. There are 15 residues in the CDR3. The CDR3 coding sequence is TGTGCCAGCAGCCTAGGTGGGCAGAACACCGGGGAGCTGTTTTTT. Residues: CASSLGGQNTGELFF.